The text below deals with one T cell receptor beta chain. Its antigen is not known. Normal lung sampling was at least 3 cm from the tumour, as distant as possible. This sample is drawn from a study of immune cell composition in non-small cell lung cancer. Findings of the study overall: Clones >0.5% enriched in tumour were rarer in adenocarcinoma (33%) than squamous (around 75%). Overall clonality, unlike maximal tumour-associated clone frequency, did not predict TIL reactivity.

Assay: immunoSEQ multiplex PCR; the TCRdb copy retains only in-frame clones and omits some. The sample includes more than 8,500 clones, 67% of them seen just once. The germline V gene encodes CDR1 MDHEN and CDR2 SYDVKM. This CDR3 spans 14 amino acids. Trimming took 7 bases from V and 5 from J, leaving 12 bases between them. This chain uses TRBV28 with TRBJ2-6; D is unclear. The TCR sequence derives from a human donor with non-small cell lung cancer. The sequenced material came from non-adjacent lung tissue. The CDR3 sequence: CASTLGSRANVLTF. The CDR3 nucleotides read TGTGCCAGCACCTTGGGCTCGAGGGCCAACGTCCTGACTTTC.